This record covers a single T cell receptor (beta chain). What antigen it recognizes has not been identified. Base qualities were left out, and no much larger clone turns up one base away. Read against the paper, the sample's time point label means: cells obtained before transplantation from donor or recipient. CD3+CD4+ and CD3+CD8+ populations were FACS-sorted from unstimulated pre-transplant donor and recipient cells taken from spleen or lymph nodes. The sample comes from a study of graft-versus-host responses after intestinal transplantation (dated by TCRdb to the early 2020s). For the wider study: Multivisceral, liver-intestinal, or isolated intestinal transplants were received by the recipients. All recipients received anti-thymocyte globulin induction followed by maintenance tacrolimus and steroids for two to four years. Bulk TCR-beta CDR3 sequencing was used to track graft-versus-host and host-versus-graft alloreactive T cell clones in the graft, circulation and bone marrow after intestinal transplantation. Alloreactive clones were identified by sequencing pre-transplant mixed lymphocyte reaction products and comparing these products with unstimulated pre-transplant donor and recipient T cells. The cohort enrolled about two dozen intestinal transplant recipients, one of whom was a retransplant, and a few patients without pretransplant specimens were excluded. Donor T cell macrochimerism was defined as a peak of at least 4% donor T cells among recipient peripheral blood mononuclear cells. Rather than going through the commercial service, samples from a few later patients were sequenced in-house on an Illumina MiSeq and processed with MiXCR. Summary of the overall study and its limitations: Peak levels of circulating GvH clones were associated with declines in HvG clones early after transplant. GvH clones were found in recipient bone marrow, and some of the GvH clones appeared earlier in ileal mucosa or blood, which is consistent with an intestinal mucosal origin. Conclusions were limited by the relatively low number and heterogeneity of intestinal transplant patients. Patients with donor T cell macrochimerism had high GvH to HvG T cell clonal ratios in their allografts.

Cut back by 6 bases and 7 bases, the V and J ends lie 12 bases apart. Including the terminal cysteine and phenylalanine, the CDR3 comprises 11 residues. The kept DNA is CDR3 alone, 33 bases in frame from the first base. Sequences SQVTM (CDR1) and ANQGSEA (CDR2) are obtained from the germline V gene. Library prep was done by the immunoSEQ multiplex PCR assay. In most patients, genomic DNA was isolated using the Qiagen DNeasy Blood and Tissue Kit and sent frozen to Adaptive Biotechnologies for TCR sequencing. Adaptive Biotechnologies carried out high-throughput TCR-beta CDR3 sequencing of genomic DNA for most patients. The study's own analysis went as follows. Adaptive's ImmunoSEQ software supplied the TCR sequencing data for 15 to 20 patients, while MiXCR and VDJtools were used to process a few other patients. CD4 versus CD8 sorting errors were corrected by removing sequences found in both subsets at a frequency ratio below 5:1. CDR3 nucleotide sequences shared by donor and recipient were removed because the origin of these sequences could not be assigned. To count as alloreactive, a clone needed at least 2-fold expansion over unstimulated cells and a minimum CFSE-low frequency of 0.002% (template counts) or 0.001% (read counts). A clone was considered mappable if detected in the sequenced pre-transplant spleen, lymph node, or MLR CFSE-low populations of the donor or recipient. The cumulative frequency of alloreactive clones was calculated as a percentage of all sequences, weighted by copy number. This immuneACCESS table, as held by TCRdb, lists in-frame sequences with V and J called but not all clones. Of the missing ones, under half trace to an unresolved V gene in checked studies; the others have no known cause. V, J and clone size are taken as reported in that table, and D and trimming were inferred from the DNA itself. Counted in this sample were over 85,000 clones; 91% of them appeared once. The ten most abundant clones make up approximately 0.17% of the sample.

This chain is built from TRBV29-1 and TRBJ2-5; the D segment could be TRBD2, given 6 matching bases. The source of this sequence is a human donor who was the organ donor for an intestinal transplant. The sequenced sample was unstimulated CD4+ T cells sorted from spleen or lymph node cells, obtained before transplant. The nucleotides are TGCAGCGTCACGACGGGGGTGACCCAGTACTTC. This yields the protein CSVTTGVTQYF.